This T cell receptor (beta chain) was captured in a study of shared clonotypes between healthy human individuals (dated by TCRdb to 2018 to 2020). About the investigation overall: The cohort comprised a couple of women and a few men aged 18 to 49 years. To increase sequencing depth and limit assay-specific biases, TCR repertoire library preparation and sequencing were carried out by different laboratories using diverse techniques. Leukapheresis yielded between about 0.9 and 8.9 billion PBMCs per donor. For each donor, three plates each were used for CD4 naive and CD4 memory, two plates were used for CD8 naive, and one plate was used for CD8 memory. Blood TCR repertoires of about 5 healthy adults were deeply sequenced to estimate repertoire size and the extent of clonotype sharing between individuals. Broad study findings and their caveats: Sampling was limited to blood, and TCR repertoires in tissue likely differ from TCR repertoires in blood. Because the study included only a small number of donors, the genetic and exposure-history diversity represented was limited. Compared with non-shared clonotypes, clonotypes shared by all four sorted-subset donors had higher generation probabilities. Based on pairwise subsampling, the degree of clonotype sharing among donors was expected to be affected by sequencing depth. Across a few donors, 4.5% to 6.5% of naive CD4, roughly 3.3% of naive CD8, 2.3% of memory CD4, and 0.3% to 0.45% of memory CD8 clonotypes were shared. Larger estimated clonotype richness was generally found for naive subsets than for memory subsets. Incomplete sequencing was indicated by rarefaction of sorted-subset datasets, despite the large sequencing depth.

A note on this clone: Which antigen it targets is not known. No base quality information exists; no much larger clone differs at one position.

Compared with germline, V lacks 5 bases and J lacks 5 bases; bases without a gene match: 9. From its cysteine to its phenylalanine, the CDR3 spans 16 amino acids. Just CDR3 DNA is preserved here, 48 bases in frame from base 1. Reading the germline V gene gives CDR1 WSHSY and CDR2 SAAADI. Healthy HIV-negative adults with no recently reported acute infections or vaccinations were included as donors. All donors were Caucasian adults living in Nashville, Tennessee, USA. Magnetic negative selection was used to enrich CD4+ T cells, after which naive cells were positively selected on CD45RA and the negative fraction became the memory subset. Blood was collected by leukapheresis, and PBMCs were isolated by Ficoll-Histopaque density gradient centrifugation and then cryopreserved in liquid nitrogen vapor phase. Purity and quantity of every magnetically sorted T cell population were checked by analytical flow cytometry. Genomic DNA was isolated from each sorted fraction and quantified by UV absorbance on a Nanodrop 2000c.

Using the deep immunoSEQ assay, TCR CDR3 regions were amplified from genomic DNA by multiplex PCR. Genomic DNA extracted from each cell subset was distributed evenly over all wells of several immunoSEQ 96-well plates, and each plate served as one replicate. For sorted subsets, 200 to 250 ng genomic DNA, equal to tens of thousands of T cell genomes, was loaded into each replicate PCR. Purified libraries were measured with a Qubit 3.0 fluorometer, size-checked on a Bioanalyzer 2100, and measured again with the KAPA Library Quantification kit. Each immunoSEQ 96-well plate was sequenced on its own single-read 150-cycle Illumina NextSeq 550 flow cell. Concerning the study's data processing: Because only junctional sequences without quality scores were contained in the immunoSEQ output, filtering matching that applied to full-length reads could not be performed. To assign V/J genes and CDR3, sequences were annotated against IMGT germline references using PyIR, a Python wrapper for IgBLAST v1.9. Reads were filtered out if the reads had weak V/J assignments (E-value above 1e-6), no CDR3, stop codons, out-of-frame junctions, or ambiguous translated residues. V3J clonotypes were defined as sequences sharing an identical inferred V gene, J gene, and CDR3 amino acid sequence. Percentage overlap between repertoires was computed as shared unique clonotypes divided by the size of the smaller repertoire. Three approaches were used to assess repertoire richness: RTK rarefaction, the Chao1 estimator, and Recon v2.1 estimates of unobserved clonotypes. Generation probabilities were computed with OLGA for all TCRbeta clonotypes obtained by the gDNA method from a handful of donors. TCRdb took over this immuneACCESS table, retaining in-frame rearrangements with V and J assigned. Such tables are incomplete; in checked studies, under half of the missing clones stem from an unresolved V gene, and the remainder is unexplained. From that table come the V and J calls and clone size; the DNA was used to work out D and trimming. Present in this sample are roughly 760,000 clones, approximately 79% of which were seen just once. More than 1.5% of the sample is in the top ten clones.

The TCR was taken from a woman in her twenties or thirties in good health. Sequencing used memory CD4+ T cells sorted from blood. The cell subset or site label corresponds to: CD45RA-negative fraction. This chain joins TRBV10-2 to TRBJ2-7; TRBD2 aligns with 13 central bases. In nucleotides, the sequence is TGCGCCAGCAGTTCATGGACTAGCGGGAGTGCCCACGAGCAGTACTTC. Its translation reads: CASSSWTSGSAHEQYF.